The 10 T cell receptor beta chains below come from one sample, sequenced in a study of blood T cell repertoires in COVID-19. The table came from immunoSEQ multiplex PCR; TCRdb's copy has only in-frame clones and leaves some out. In the table there are 30,000 to 40,000 clones, more than 80% of which are singletons. Sample: peripheral blood. These receptors were taken from a woman aged 70-85 years with acute or convalescent COVID-19.

CDR3 sequence: CASSDRGNTEAFF. CDR3 nucleotide sequence: TGTGCCAGCAGTGACAGGGGAAACACTGAAGCTTTCTTT. This chain connects TRBV6-1 to TRBJ1-1; TRBD1 might be the D (6 bases). Germline-derived CDR1 and CDR2 are MNHNS and SASEGT. V was pared by 3 bases and J by 2 bases, with 7 bases between. The CDR3 spans 13 residues.

The V call is TRBV11-3, the J call TRBJ1-3; TRBD1 matches at 7 bases. From germline, CDR1 is SGHNT and CDR2 YENEEA. V trimming: 5 bases; J trimming: 4 bases; junction bases outside the gene matches: 2. The CDR3 spans 13 residues. CDR3 sequence reads: CASSGTAGNTIYF. The CDR3 DNA is TGTGCCAGCAGCGGGACAGCAGGAAACACCATATATTTT.

The V gene is TRBV3-1 (or the pseudogene TRBV3-2), the J gene TRBJ2-3; tentatively, D is TRBD1 (5 bases). The CDR3 consists of 13 residues. Germline loops: CDR1 LGHDT, CDR2 YNNKEL (reference sequence). V dropped 8 bases and J dropped 2 bases, with 11 bases sitting between them. CDR3 in DNA: TGTGCCAGCGGAGACAGAACCACAGATACGCAGTATTTT. Protein product: CASGDRTTDTQYF.

This chain connects TRBV2 to TRBJ2-1; 7 bases map to TRBD2. The germline V gene has CDR1 SNHLY and CDR2 FYNNEI. Unmatched junction bases numbered 7, after V lost 8 bases and J lost 0 bases. This CDR3 spans 15 amino acids. CDR3 region: CASAGERDSYNEQFF. In DNA, the CDR3 is TGTGCCAGCGCTGGGGAGCGGGACTCCTACAATGAGCAGTTCTTC. Complete variable domain (other parts from reference TRBV2 and TRBJ2-1): EPEVTQTPSHQVTQMGQEVILRCVPISNHLYFYWYRQILGQKVEFLVSFYNNEISEKSEIFDDQFSVERPDGSNFTLKIRSTKLEDSAMYFCASAGERDSYNEQFFGPGTRLTVL.

The chain uses TRBV11-2 and TRBJ2-2; D unresolved. The germline V gene has CDR1 SGHAT and CDR2 FQNNGV. The V and J ends lost 0 bases and 1 base respectively, with 6 bases between them. This CDR3 region has 15 residues. CDR3 in amino acids: CASSLEGRNTGELFF. CDR3 DNA sequence: TGTGCCAGCAGCTTAGAGGGCAGGAACACCGGGGAGCTGTTTTTT.

The chain recombines TRBV7-2 with TRBJ2-7; 8 bases map to TRBD2. CDR1 and CDR2 (germline): SGHTA, FQGNSA. The CDR3 consists of 19 residues. V shed 5 bases, J shed 2 bases, and the junction held 20 bases outside the gene matches. The CDR3 sequence is CASSGEGTSASRSPYEQYF. Written as DNA, the CDR3 is TGTGCCAGCAGCGGGGAAGGGACTAGTGCCTCACGGTCCCCCTACGAGCAGTACTTC.

This rearrangement joins TRBV3-1 (or the pseudogene TRBV3-2) to TRBJ2-3; maybe TRBD2 (6 bases). Trimming shortened V by 4 bases and J by 2 bases, and 10 bases separated the two germline ends. The length of the CDR3 is 14 residues. CDR1 LGHDT and CDR2 YNNKEL come from the germline V gene (reference sequence). CDR3 sequence (DNA): TGTGCCAGCAGCCGGGGGAGGTTCACAGATACGCAGTATTTT. Translated: CASSRGRFTDTQYF.

J is TRBJ2-2 and V is TRBV6-2 or TRBV6-3; a possible D gene is TRBD1 (6 bases). Germline V gene sequence: CDR1 MNHEY, CDR2 SVGEGT. The CDR3 totals 14 residues. The germline V and J ends were trimmed by 6 bases and 6 bases, with 14 bases remaining between them. For the CDR3, the DNA is TGTGCCAGCAGCAACAGGGTGTATGCCGGGGAGCTGTTTTTT. Translation: CASSNRVYAGELFF.

V is TRBV6-5 and J is TRBJ2-1; TRBD1 aligns across 7 bases. J lost 7 bases, V lost 6 bases, and 6 bases had no gene match. There are 13 residues in the CDR3. CDR1 and CDR2 (germline): MNHEY, SVGAGI. The CDR3 spells CASRQGVGNEQFF. CDR3 in DNA: TGTGCCAGCAGGCAGGGGGTGGGAAATGAGCAGTTCTTC.

The V call is TRBV27, the J call TRBJ2-7; possibly TRBD2 for D (6 bases). The CDR3 loop spans 14 amino acids. Germline loops: CDR1 MNHEY, CDR2 SMNVEV (reference sequence). Trimming removed 3 bases from V and 5 bases from J, with 14 bases in between. Here the CDR3 DNA reads TGTGCCAGCAGTTTCTCCGGGACTCCACACGAGCAGTACTTC. It codes for CASSFSGTPHEQYF.